One and the same sample provided the 10 T cell receptor beta chains below, sequenced in a study of Graves' ophthalmopathy and Graves' hyperthyroidism. Amplification targeted the TCR beta CDR3 regions, with RNA transcripts as the source material. HTBI primers were employed in first-round RT-PCR, then a second-round multiplex PCR followed. TCRdb ran MiXCR on the multiplex PCR reads and lists one entry per CDR3 protein. This sample carries roughly 1.1 million distinct CDR3 sequences, about two fifths of them seen once, and the ten largest clones take around 10%. Input material: peripheral blood or thyroid tissue (not recorded which). The receptors here all came from an adult man with Graves' hyperthyroidism.

The chain has TRBV5-1 and TRBJ1-5, with a possible D match to TRBD1 (5 bases). Germline CDR1 is SGHRS and CDR2 is YFSETQ. Trimming left V 5 bases short and J 11 bases short, with 26 bases between. This CDR3 is 16 amino acids long. CDR3 nucleotides: TGCGCCAGCAGATCGACGGGGGGTCAGGTGAGGGAGACCCAGCATTTT. Protein sequence: CASRSTGGQVRETQHF.

This clonotype has ten or more counts. This chain uses TRBV15 with TRBJ1-5; D unclear. Germline V gene data show CDR1 as LNHNV and CDR2 as YYDKDF (reference sequence). The CDR3 has 14 amino acids. Trimming cost V 0 bases and J 6 bases, with 9 bases left between them. The DNA for the CDR3 is TGTGCCACCAGCAGAGAGGTTAAGGGTCAGCCCCAGCATTTT. Its translation is CATSREVKGQPQHF.

V is TRBV7-8 and J is TRBJ2-7, with D tentatively TRBD1 or TRBD2 (5 bases each). Germline V lookup: CDR1 SGHVS, CDR2 FQNEAQ. V shed 6 bases and J shed 7 bases, with 13 bases lying between them. CDR3 length: 12 residues. CDR3 sequence (DNA): TGTGCCAGCAGGGTAGGGACGTCTGAGCAGTACTTC. It is translated as CASRVGTSEQYF.

The chain has TRBV5-6 and TRBJ1-5; TRBD1 aligns across 7 bases. Germline trimming cut 3 bases from V and 5 bases from J; bases unmatched to any gene: 5. The CDR3 has 14 residues. From germline, CDR1 is SGHDT and CDR2 YYEEEE. In nucleotides, the CDR3 is TGTGCCAGCAGCTACAGGGGAAGGTATCAGCCCCAGCATTTT. Amino acid sequence: CASSYRGRYQPQHF. Drawing the rest from reference TRBV5-6 and TRBJ1-5, the complete variable domain is DAGVTQSPTHLIKTRGQQVTLRCSPKSGHDTVSWYQQALGQGPQFIFQYYEEEERQRGNFPDRFSGHQFPNYSSELNVNALLLGDSALYLCASSYRGRYQPQHFGDGTRLSIL.

This clonotype was observed at least ten times. The genes are TRBV11-2 and TRBJ2-5; 7 nucleotides line up with TRBD2. Trimming took 5 bases from V and 0 from J; bases not matched to a gene: 6. The CDR3 spans 15 residues. CDR1 and CDR2 (germline): SGHAT, FQNNGV. Written as DNA, the CDR3 is TGTGCCAGCAGCCCGGTGGGAGGGGACCAAGAGACCCAGTACTTC. Translation: CASSPVGGDQETQYF.

This clonotype was picked up many times. The chain carries TRBV9 and TRBJ2-7; perhaps TRBD1 as D (5 bases). The V and J ends lost 2 bases and 1 base respectively, with 10 bases between them. This CDR3 contains 14 residues. Germline V gene sequence: CDR1 SGDLS, CDR2 YYNGEE. CDR3 protein: CASSVAGLSYEQYF. The CDR3 DNA sequence: TGTGCCAGCAGCGTGGCAGGGTTATCCTACGAGCAGTACTTC.

The chain combines TRBV6-5 with TRBJ1-1; D remains ambiguous. Trimming removed 0 bases at V and 2 bases at J, with 10 bases between. Looked up from germline, CDR1 is MNHEY and CDR2 is SVGAGI. The CDR3 loop spans 15 amino acids. The chain's CDR3 is CASSYSLQRNTEAFF. DNA for the CDR3: TGTGCCAGCAGTTACTCCCTTCAGAGAAACACTGAAGCTTTCTTT.

This clonotype was observed a few times. The J gene is TRBJ2-7, the V gene TRBV28; TRBD1 is a possible D gene (5 bases). The germline gives CDR1 MDHEN, CDR2 SYDVKM. V was pared by 6 bases and J by 6 bases, with 15 bases between. The CDR3 has 13 amino acids. The CDR3, as DNA: TGTGCCAGCAGGGGGCAGGGTAGGTCCGAGCAGTACTTC. It encodes CASRGQGRSEQYF.

The gene calls are TRBV7-9 and TRBJ1-5, with TRBD1 identical over 7 bases. The CDR3 length is 15 residues. The germline CDR1 and CDR2 sequences are SEHNR and FQNEAQ (reference sequence). V shed 1 base, J shed 4 bases, and the junction held 4 bases outside the gene matches. The CDR3 DNA is TGTGCCAGCAGCTTAGGGGGGACAGTTAATCAGCCCCAGCATTTT. Protein sequence: CASSLGGTVNQPQHF.

For this clonotype: Being one base from a much bigger clone, this may be a read error. This chain uses TRBV24-1 with TRBJ2-5; D is possibly TRBD1 or TRBD2 (5 bases each). V was cut by 9 bases and J by 7 bases, with 8 bases left in between. The V gene's germline CDR1 is KGHDR and CDR2 SFDVKD. This CDR3 comprises 10 residues. The CDR3 DNA follows: TGTGCCACCGCCGGGGCGACCCAGTACTTC. Encoded protein: CATAGATQYF.